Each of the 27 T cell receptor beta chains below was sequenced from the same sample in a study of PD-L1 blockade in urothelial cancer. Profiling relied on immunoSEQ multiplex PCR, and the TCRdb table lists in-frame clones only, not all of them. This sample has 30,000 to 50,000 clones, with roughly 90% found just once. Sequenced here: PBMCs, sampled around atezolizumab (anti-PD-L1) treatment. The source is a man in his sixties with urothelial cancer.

The CDR3 sequence: CASSPRQGGSYTEAFF. CDR3 in DNA: TGTGCCAGCAGCCCCCGACAGGGAGGATCGTACACTGAAGCTTTCTTT. The V gene is TRBV9, the J gene TRBJ1-1, with 7 bases lining up with TRBD1. The CDR3 is 16 amino acids. Trimming took 4 bases from V and 3 from J; bases not matched to a gene: 12. Germline CDR1 SGDLS, CDR2 YYNGEE.

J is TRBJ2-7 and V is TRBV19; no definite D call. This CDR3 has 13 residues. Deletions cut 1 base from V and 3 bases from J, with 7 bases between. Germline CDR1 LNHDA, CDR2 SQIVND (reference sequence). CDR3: CASSIGNSYEQYF. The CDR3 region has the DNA TGTGCCAGTAGTATAGGTAACAGCTACGAGCAGTACTTC. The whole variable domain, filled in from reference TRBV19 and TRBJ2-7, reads DGGITQSPKYLFRKEGQNVTLSCEQNLNHDAMYWYRQDPGQGLRLIYYSQIVNDFQKGDIAEGYSVSREKKESFPLTVTSAQKNPTAFYLCASSIGNSYEQYFGPGTRLTVT.

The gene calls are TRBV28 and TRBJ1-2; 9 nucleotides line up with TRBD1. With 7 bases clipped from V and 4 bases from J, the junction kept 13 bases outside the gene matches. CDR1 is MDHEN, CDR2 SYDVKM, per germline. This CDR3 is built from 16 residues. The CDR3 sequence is CASTPGQGRVVYGYTF. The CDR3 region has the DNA TGTGCCAGCACTCCGGGACAGGGAAGAGTAGTCTATGGCTACACCTTC.

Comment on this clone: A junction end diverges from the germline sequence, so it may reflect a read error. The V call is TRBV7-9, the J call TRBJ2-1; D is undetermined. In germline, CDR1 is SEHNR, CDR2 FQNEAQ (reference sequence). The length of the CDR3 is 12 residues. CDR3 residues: CASSIANSEQFF. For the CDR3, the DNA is TGTGCCAGCAGCATAGCCAACTCAGAGCAGTTCTTC.

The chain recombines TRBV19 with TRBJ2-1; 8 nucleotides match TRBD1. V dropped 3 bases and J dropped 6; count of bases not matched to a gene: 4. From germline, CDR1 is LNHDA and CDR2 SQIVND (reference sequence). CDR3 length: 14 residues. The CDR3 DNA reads TGTGCCAGTAGTATGGACAGGGCCCCCAATGAGCAGTTCTTC. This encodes CASSMDRAPNEQFF.

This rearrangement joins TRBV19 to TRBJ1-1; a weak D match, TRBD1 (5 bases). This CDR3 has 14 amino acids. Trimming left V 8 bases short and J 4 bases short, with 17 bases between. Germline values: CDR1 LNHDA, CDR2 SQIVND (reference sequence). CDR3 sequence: CASGKQARGTEAFF. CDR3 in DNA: TGTGCCAGTGGGAAACAGGCTAGGGGCACTGAAGCTTTCTTT.

This CDR3 is CASLVVANYGYTF. The DNA for the CDR3 is TGTGCCAGTTTAGTAGTCGCTAACTATGGCTACACCTTC. V gene TRBV5-6 combines with J gene TRBJ1-2; D ambiguous. The germline V gene encodes CDR1 SGHDT and CDR2 YYEEEE. The CDR3 consists of 13 residues. Trimming shortened V by 8 bases and J by 0 bases, and 11 bases separated the two germline ends.

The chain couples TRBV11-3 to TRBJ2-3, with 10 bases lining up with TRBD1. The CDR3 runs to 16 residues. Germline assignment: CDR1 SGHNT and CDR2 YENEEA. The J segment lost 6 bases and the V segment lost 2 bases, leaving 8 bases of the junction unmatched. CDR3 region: CASSLFRQGAKDTQYF. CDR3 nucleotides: TGTGCCAGCAGCTTATTCAGACAGGGGGCTAAGGATACGCAGTATTTT.

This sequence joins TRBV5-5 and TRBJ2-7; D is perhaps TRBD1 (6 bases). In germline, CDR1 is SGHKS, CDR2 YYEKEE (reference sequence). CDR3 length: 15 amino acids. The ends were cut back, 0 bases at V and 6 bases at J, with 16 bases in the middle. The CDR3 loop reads CASSLAPGVSSEQYF. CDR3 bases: TGTGCCAGCAGCTTGGCACCAGGGGTGAGTTCCGAGCAGTACTTC.

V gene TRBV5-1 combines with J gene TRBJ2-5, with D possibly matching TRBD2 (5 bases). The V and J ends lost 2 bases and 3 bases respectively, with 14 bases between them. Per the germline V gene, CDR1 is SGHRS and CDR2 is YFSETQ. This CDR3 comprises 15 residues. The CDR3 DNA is TGCGCCAGCAGCTTTACGACGGGAACAGAAGAGACCCAGTACTTC. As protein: CASSFTTGTEETQYF.

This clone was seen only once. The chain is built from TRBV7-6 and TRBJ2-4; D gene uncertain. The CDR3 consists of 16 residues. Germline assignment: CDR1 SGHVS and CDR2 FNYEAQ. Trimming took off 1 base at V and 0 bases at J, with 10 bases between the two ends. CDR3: CASSLDPVGAKNIQYF. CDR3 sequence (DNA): TGTGCCAGCAGCTTAGATCCGGTTGGAGCCAAAAACATTCAGTACTTC.

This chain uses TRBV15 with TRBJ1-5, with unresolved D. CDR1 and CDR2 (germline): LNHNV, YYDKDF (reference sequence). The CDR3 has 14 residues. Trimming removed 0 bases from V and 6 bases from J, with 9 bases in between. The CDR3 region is CATSRDEGGQPQHF. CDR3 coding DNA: TGTGCCACCAGCAGAGACGAGGGAGGTCAGCCCCAGCATTTT.

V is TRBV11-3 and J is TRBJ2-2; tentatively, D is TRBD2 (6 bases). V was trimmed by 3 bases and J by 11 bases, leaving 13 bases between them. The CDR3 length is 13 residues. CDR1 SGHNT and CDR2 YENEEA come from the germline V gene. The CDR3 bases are TGTGCCAGCAGCTTTTCTAGGGGAGGAGAGCTGTTTTTT. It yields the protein CASSFSRGGELFF.

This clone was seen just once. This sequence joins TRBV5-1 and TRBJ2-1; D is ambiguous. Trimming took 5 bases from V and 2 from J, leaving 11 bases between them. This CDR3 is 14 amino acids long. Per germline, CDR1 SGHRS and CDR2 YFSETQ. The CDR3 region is CASRSTEAYNEQFF. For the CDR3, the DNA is TGCGCCAGCAGAAGCACAGAAGCCTACAATGAGCAGTTCTTC.

The CDR3 nucleotides read TGTGCCAGCAGTTACTCGACTAGCGGGTACAATGAGCAGTTCTTC. Translated: CASSYSTSGYNEQFF. The chain has TRBV6-5 and TRBJ2-1; 10 bases align to TRBD2. Looked up from germline, CDR1 is MNHEY and CDR2 is SVGAGI. V was pared by 0 bases and J by 4 bases, with 0 bases of the junction left unmatched. There are 15 residues in the CDR3.

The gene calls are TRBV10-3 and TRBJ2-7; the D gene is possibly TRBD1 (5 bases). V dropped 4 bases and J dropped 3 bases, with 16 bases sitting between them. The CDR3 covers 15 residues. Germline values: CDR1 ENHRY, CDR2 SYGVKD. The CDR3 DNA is TGTGCCATCAGTGTAGGACATGGATTCGACTACGAGCAGTACTTC. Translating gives CAISVGHGFDYEQYF.

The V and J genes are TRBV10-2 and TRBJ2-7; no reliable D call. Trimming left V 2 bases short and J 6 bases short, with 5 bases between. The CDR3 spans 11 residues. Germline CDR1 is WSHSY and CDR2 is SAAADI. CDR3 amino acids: CASSERSEQYF. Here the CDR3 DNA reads TGCGCCAGCAGTGAGAGGAGCGAGCAGTACTTC.

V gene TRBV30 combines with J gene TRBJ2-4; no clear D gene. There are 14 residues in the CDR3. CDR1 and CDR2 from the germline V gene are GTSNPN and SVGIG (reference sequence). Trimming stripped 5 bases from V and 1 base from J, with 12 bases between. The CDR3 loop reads CAWQSSEAKNIQYF. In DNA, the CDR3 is TGTGCCTGGCAATCCTCCGAGGCCAAAAACATTCAGTACTTC.

Here the CDR3 DNA reads TGCAGCGGTTACCGGGAATCTCAGTTCTTC. Residues: CSGYRESQFF. The chain combines TRBV29-1 with TRBJ2-1, with a tentative D call TRBD2 (5 bases). The CDR3 is 10 residues long. Trimming pared 7 bases from V and 13 bases from J, leaving 14 bases between. The V gene's germline CDR1 is SQVTM and CDR2 ANQGSEA.

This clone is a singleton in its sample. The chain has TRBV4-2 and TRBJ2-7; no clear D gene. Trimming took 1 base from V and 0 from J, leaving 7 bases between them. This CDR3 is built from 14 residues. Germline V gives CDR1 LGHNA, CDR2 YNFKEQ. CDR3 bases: TGTGCCAGCAGCCAAGTCTACAGCTCCTACGAGCAGTACTTC. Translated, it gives CASSQVYSSYEQYF.

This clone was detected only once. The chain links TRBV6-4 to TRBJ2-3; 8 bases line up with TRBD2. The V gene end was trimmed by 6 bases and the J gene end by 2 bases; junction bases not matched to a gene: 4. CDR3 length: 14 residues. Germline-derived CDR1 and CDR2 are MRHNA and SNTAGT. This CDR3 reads CASRKTSDTDTQYF. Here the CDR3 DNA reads TGTGCCAGCAGGAAGACTAGCGACACAGATACGCAGTATTTT.

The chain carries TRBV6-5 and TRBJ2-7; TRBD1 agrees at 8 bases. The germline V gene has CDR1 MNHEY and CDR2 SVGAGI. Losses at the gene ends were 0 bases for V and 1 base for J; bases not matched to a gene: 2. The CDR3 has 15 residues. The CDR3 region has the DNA TGTGCCAGCAGTTACTCGGACAGGGCGTCCTACGAGCAGTACTTC. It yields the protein CASSYSDRASYEQYF.

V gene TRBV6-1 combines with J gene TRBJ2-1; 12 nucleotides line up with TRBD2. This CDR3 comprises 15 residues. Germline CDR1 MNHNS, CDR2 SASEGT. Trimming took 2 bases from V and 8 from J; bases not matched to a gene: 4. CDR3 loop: CASSEPRTSGDEQFF. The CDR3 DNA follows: TGTGCCAGCAGTGAACCCCGGACTAGCGGGGATGAGCAGTTCTTC.

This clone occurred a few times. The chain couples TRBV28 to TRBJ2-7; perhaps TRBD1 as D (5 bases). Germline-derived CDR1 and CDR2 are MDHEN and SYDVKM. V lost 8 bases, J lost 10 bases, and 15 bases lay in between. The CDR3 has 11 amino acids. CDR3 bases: TGTGCCAGCTCAAGCGCTAGGGGCCAGTACTTC. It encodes CASSSARGQYF.

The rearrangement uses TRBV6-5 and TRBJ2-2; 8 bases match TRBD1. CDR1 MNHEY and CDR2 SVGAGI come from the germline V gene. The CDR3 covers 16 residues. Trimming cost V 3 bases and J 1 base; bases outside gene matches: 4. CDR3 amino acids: CASSYTGTGNTGELFF. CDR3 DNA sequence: TGTGCCAGCAGTTATACCGGGACAGGGAACACCGGGGAGCTGTTTTTT.

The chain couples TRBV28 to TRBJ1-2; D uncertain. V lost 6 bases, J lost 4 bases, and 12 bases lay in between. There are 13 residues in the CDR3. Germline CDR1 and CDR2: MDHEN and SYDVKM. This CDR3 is CASSLGGSYGYTF. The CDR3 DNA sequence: TGTGCCAGCAGCCTCGGTGGGAGCTATGGCTACACCTTC.

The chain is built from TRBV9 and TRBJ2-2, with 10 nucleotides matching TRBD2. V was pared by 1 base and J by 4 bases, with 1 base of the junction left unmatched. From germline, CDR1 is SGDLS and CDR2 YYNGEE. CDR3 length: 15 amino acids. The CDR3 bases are TGTGCCAGCAGCGTAAGCGGGGGGGCCACCGGGGAGCTGTTTTTT. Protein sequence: CASSVSGGATGELFF.